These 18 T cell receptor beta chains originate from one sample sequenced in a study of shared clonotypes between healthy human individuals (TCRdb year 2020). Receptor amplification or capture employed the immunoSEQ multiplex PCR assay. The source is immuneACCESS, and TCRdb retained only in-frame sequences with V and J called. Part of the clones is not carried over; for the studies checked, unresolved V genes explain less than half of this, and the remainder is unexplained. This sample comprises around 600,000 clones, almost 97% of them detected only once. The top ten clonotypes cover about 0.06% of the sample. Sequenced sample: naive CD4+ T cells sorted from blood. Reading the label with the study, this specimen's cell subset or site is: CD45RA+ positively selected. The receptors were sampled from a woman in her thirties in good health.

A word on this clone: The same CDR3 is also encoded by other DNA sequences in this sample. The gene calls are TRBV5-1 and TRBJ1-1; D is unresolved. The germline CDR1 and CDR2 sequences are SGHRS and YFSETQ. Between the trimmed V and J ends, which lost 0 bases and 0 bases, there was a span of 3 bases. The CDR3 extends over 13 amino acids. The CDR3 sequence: CASSLEVNTEAFF. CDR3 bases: TGCGCCAGCAGCTTGGAAGTGAACACTGAAGCTTTCTTT.

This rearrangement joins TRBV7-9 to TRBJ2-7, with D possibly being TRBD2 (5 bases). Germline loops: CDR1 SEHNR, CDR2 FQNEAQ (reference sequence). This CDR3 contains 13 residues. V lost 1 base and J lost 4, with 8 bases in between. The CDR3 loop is CASSLETGYEQYF. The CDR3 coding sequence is TGTGCCAGCAGCTTAGAGACGGGATACGAGCAGTACTTC.

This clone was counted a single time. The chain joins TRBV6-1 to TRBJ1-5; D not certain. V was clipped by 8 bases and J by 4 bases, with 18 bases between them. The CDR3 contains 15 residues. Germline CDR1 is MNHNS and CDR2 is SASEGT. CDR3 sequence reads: CASSGGWAGNQPQHF. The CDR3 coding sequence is TGTGCCAGCTCGGGAGGGTGGGCAGGTAATCAGCCCCAGCATTTT.

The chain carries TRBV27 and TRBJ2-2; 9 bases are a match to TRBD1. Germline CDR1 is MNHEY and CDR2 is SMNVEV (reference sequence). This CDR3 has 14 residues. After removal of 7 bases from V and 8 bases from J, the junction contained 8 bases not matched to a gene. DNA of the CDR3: TGTGCCAGCACCCAGGACAGGGGAGATGGGGAGCTGTTTTTT. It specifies CASTQDRGDGELFF.

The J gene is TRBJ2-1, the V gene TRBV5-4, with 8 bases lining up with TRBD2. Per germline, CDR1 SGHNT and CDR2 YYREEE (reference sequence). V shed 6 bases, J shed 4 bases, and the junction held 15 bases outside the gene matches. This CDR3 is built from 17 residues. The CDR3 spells CASTRAGGSPAYNEQFF. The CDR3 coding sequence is TGTGCCAGCACGCGGGCGGGGGGATCCCCCGCATACAATGAGCAGTTCTTC.

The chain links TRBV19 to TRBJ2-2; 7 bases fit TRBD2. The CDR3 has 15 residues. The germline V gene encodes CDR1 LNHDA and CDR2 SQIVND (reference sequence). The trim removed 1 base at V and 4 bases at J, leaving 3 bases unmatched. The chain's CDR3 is CASSIASGPTGELFF. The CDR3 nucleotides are TGTGCCAGTAGTATAGCTAGCGGTCCCACCGGGGAGCTGTTTTTT.

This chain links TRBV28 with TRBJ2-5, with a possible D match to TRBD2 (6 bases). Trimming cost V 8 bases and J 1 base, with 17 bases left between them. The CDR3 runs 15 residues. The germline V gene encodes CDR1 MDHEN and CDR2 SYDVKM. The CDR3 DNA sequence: TGTGCCAGCGCCGAAGCGGGTACAGCCCAAGAGACCCAGTACTTC. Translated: CASAEAGTAQETQYF.

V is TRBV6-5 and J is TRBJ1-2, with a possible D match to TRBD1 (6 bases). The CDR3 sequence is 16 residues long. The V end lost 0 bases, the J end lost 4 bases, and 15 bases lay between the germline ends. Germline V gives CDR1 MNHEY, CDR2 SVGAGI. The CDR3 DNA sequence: TGTGCCAGCAGTTACTCGGGGGCAGCAGGAGCCTATGGCTACACCTTC. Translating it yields CASSYSGAAGAYGYTF.

The CDR3 loop reads CASRRARSTGELFF. The CDR3, as DNA: TGTGCCAGCAGGCGGGCGCGGAGCACCGGGGAGCTGTTTTTT. The chain has TRBV27 and TRBJ2-2; D might be TRBD2 (5 bases). The CDR3 is 14 amino acids. The germline CDR1 and CDR2 sequences are MNHEY and SMNVEV (reference sequence). V shed 6 bases and J shed 4 bases, with 12 bases lying between them.

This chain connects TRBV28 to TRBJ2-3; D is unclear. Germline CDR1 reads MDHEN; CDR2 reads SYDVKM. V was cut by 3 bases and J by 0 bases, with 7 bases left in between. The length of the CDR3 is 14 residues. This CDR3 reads CASSFFLSTDTQYF. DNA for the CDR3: TGTGCCAGCAGTTTTTTCCTGAGCACAGATACGCAGTATTTT.

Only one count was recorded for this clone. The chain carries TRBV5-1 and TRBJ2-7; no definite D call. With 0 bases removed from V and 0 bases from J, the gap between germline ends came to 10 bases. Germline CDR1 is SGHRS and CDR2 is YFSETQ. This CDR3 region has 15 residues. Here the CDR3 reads CASSLARASSYEQYF. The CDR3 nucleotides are TGCGCCAGCAGCTTGGCCCGGGCGAGCTCCTACGAGCAGTACTTC.

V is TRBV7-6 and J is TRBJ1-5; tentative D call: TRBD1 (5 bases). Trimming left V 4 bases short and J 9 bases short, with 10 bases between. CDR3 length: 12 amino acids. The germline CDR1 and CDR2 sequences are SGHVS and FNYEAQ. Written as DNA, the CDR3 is TGTGCCAGCAGCTCCGGGGGGGGGCCCCAGCATTTT. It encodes CASSSGGGPQHF.

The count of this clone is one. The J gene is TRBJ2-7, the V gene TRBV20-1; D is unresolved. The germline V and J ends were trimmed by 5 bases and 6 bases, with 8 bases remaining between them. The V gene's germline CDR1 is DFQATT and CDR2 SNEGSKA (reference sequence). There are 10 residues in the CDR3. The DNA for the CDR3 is TGCAGTGCTCGACTCACCGAGCAGTACTTC. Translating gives CSARLTEQYF.

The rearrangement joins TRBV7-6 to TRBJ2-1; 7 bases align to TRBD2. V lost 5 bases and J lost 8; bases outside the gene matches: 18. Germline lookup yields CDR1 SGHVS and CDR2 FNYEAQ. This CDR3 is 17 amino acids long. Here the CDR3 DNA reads TGTGCCAGCAGCCCCCGTCCCGGGACTAAGGTCGGCGATGAGCAGTTCTTC. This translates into CASSPRPGTKVGDEQFF.

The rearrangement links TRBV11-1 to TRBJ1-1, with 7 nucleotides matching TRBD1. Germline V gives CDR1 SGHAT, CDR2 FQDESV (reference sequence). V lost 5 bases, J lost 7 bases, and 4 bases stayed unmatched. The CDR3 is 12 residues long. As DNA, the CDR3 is TGTGCCAGCAGCCGGGACAGATTTGAAGCTTTCTTT. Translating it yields CASSRDRFEAFF.

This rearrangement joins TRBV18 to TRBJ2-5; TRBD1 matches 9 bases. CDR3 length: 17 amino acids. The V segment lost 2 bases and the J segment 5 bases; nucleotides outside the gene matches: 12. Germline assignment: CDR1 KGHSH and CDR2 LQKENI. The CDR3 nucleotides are TGTGCCAGCTCACCAAACGCTCCAACAGGGGGCCGGGAGACCCAGTACTTC. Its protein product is CASSPNAPTGGRETQYF.

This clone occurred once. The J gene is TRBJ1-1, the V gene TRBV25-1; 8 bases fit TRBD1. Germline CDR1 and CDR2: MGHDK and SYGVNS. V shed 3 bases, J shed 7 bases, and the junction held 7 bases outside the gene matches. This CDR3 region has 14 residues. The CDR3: CASSDRQGPFEAFF. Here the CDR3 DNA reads TGTGCCAGCAGTGATAGACAGGGGCCTTTTGAAGCTTTCTTT. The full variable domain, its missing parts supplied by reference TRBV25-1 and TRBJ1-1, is EADIYQTPRYLVIGTGKKITLECSQTMGHDKMYWYQQDPGMELHLIHYSYGVNSTEKGDLSSESTVSRIRTEHFPLTLESARPSHTSQYLCASSDRQGPFEAFFGQGTRLTVV.

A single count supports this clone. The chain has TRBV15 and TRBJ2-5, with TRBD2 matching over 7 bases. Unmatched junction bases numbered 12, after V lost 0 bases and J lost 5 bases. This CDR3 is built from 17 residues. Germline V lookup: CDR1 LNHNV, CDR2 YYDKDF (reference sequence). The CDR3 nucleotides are TGTGCCACCAGCAGAGATTTTAGGACGGGAGGTCCTGAGACCCAGTACTTC. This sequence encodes CATSRDFRTGGPETQYF.